This T cell receptor beta chain was recovered during a study of cytomegalovirus exposure and HLA in healthy donors. The study drew the donors from its approximately 110-subject validation cohort, separate from the approximately 670-subject first cohort. Notes on this clone: Its target is unknown.

General study findings and limits: Cytomegalovirus association was listed for 170 or so TCR beta chains.

The V gene's germline CDR1 is MNHEY and CDR2 SMNVEV (reference sequence). The CDR3 covers 16 residues. V lost 0 bases, J lost 2 bases, and 5 bases stayed unmatched. Only in-frame clones appear in the TCRdb table, and some are missing; sequencing was by immunoSEQ multiplex PCR. Among a few hundred thousand clones listed, 90% were seen once. The clonotype comes from a woman in her 30s in good health and CMV-seronegative. The chain links TRBV27 to TRBJ2-3, with 7 bases fitting TRBD2. Sequencing was performed on PBMCs. This CDR3 is CASSLSVRGNTDTQYF. The CDR3 bases are TGTGCCAGCAGTTTATCGGTGCGGGGGAACACAGATACGCAGTATTTT.